This TCR beta chain was recovered during a study of blood T cell repertoires in COVID-19. Study-level information: Samples came from the United States, Italy and Spain, spanning acute and convalescent COVID-19. T cells, B-cell-depleted T cells, or PBMCs supplied cDNA or gDNA.

Germline CDR1 SNHLY, CDR2 FYNNEI. V was clipped by 2 bases and J by 0 bases, with 8 bases between them. This CDR3 has 15 amino acids. The authors' processing: Reference gene primer amplification gave nucleated cell count estimates. Data came from immunoSEQ multiplex PCR; TCRdb stores just in-frame clones and leaves some out. V and J calls and clone size are given by that table; D and trimming were obtained from the DNA. The repertoire consists of about 220,000 clones, with about 81% occurring once and the leading ten covering approximately 5.6%. While infection was still active, Seattle patients were enrolled and then followed longitudinally.

The specimen sequenced was peripheral blood. The receptor was isolated from a woman in her seventies with COVID-19, enrolled during active disease. This chain connects TRBV2 to TRBJ1-5; D is uncertain. This CDR3 is CASSESGVSNQPQHF. In DNA, the CDR3 is TGTGCCAGCAGTGAATCCGGGGTTAGCAATCAGCCCCAGCATTTT.